This entry lists 23 T cell receptor beta chains sequenced from one sample in a study of T cell repertoires in cytomegalovirus infection. TCRdb redid the calling of the reads with MiXCR, one entry per CDR3 protein. This sample has around 230,000 distinct CDR3 sequences, with about 39% found just once. Antigen specificity for these receptors is unknown. This specimen was CD8+ T cells from cultured PBMCs, taken from culture after CMV antigen stimulation. The receptor set was obtained from a human donor in good health (CMV status not recorded). Some clones in this sample may be carry-over from other donors' samples.

This clonotype was found a few times. The CDR3 protein is CASGKAGVFAYEQYF. In DNA, the CDR3 is TGTGCCAGCGGCAAAGCGGGAGTATTTGCCTACGAGCAGTACTTC. V is TRBV27 and J is TRBJ2-7; 8 bases map to TRBD2. The trim removed 8 bases at V and 2 bases at J, leaving 11 bases unmatched. Germline V gives CDR1 MNHEY, CDR2 SMNVEV (reference sequence). The CDR3 has 15 residues.

J is TRBJ2-1 and V is TRBV6-2 or TRBV6-3; no clear D. Germline V gene sequence: CDR1 MNHEY, CDR2 SVGEGT. CDR3 size: 13 residues. Trimming cost V 4 bases and J 3 bases, with 7 bases left between them. CDR3 nucleotide sequence: TGTGCCAGCAGTTCAGCTCGCTACAATGAGCAGTTCTTC. Translated: CASSSARYNEQFF.

This chain connects TRBV6-1 to TRBJ2-1; 10 nucleotides match TRBD1. The germline V gene encodes CDR1 MNHNS and CDR2 SASEGT. The CDR3 covers 16 residues. The trim removed 6 bases at V and 1 base at J, leaving 6 bases unmatched. As DNA, the CDR3 is TGTGCCAGCAGATCTGGACAGGGGGGGTCCTACAATGAGCAGTTCTTC. As protein: CASRSGQGGSYNEQFF.

The rearrangement uses TRBV7-9 and TRBJ1-5; D perhaps matches TRBD1 (5 bases). The germline V gene encodes CDR1 SEHNR and CDR2 FQNEAQ (reference sequence). The CDR3 is 14 residues long. The ends were cut back, 7 bases at V and 0 bases at J, with 10 bases in the middle. The CDR3 sequence is CASTPGGSNQPQHF. CDR3 nucleotides: TGTGCCAGCACCCCCGGGGGTAGCAATCAGCCCCAGCATTTT.

V gene TRBV11-2 combines with J gene TRBJ1-3, with TRBD1 identical over 7 bases. The CDR3 extends over 14 amino acids. Germline-derived CDR1 and CDR2 are SGHAT and FQNNGV. This chain's CDR3 is CASEDRVVGNTIYF. In nucleotides, the CDR3 is TGTGCAAGCGAAGACAGGGTTGTTGGAAACACCATATATTTT.

This clonotype was detected only a few times. The V and J genes are TRBV11-1 and TRBJ2-7; 7 nucleotides match TRBD2. The CDR3 is made up of 15 amino acids. CDR1 and CDR2 (germline): SGHAT, FQDESV (reference sequence). V lost 6 bases and J lost 0; bases outside the gene matches: 8. The CDR3 here is CASRMTSQSSYEQYF. The CDR3 DNA reads as TGTGCCAGCAGGATGACTAGCCAAAGCTCCTACGAGCAGTACTTC. Full variable domain (remainder filled in from reference TRBV11-1 and TRBJ2-7): EAEVAQSPRYKITEKSQAVAFWCDPISGHATLYWYRQILGQGPELLVQFQDESVVDDSQLPKDRFSAERLKGVDSTLKIQPAELGDSAMYLCASRMTSQSSYEQYFGPGTRLTVT.

This rearrangement joins TRBV20-1 to TRBJ2-7; no clear D gene. V shed 2 bases and J shed 0 bases, with 8 bases lying between them. The CDR3 contains 13 residues. The germline V gene encodes CDR1 DFQATT and CDR2 SNEGSKA (reference sequence). Here the CDR3 reads CSARSQNSYEQYF. CDR3 DNA: TGCAGTGCTAGATCTCAGAACTCCTACGAGCAGTACTTC.

The chain links TRBV6-1 to TRBJ2-5, with a possible D match to TRBD1 (6 bases). The CDR3 loop spans 16 amino acids. Trimming shortened V by 3 bases and J by 0 bases, and 14 bases separated the two germline ends. Germline CDR1 is MNHNS and CDR2 is SASEGT. This chain's CDR3 is CASSEGARAHQETQYF. The DNA of the CDR3 is TGTGCCAGCAGTGAGGGGGCCCGTGCCCACCAAGAGACCCAGTACTTC.

This chain links TRBV7-4 with TRBJ2-1, with 7 bases fitting TRBD1. This CDR3 has 18 residues. Per germline, CDR1 SGHVT and CDR2 SQSDAQ. Trimming cost V 5 bases and J 13 bases; bases outside gene matches: 26. The CDR3 here is CASSQFGLTGFGLPTQFF. The DNA of the CDR3 is TGTGCCAGCAGCCAATTCGGATTGACAGGGTTCGGTCTACCAACCCAGTTCTTC.

The sample holds many counts of this clonotype. The chain couples TRBV11-2 to TRBJ2-1, with 7 positions matching TRBD2. The CDR3 covers 14 residues. V shed 5 bases and J 8 bases; nucleotides not matched to a gene: 9. The germline V gene has CDR1 SGHAT and CDR2 FQNNGV. CDR3 sequence: CASSNGLGGDEQFF. CDR3 bases: TGTGCCAGCAGCAATGGGCTGGGAGGGGATGAGCAGTTCTTC.

In its sample, this clonotype was seen a few times. The V gene is TRBV27, the J gene TRBJ2-5, with no clear D. Per germline, CDR1 MNHEY and CDR2 SMNVEV (reference sequence). CDR3 length equals 16 residues. The V gene lost 2 bases and the J gene lost 2 bases, with 15 bases spanning the gap. Here the CDR3 DNA reads TGTGCCAGCAGTTTACGGCCAGAGAACTTACAAGAGACCCAGTACTTC. This sequence encodes CASSLRPENLQETQYF.

The chain uses TRBV12-3 or TRBV12-4 and TRBJ1-5, with a weak D call TRBD1 (6 bases). With 7 bases removed from V and 5 bases from J, the gap between germline ends came to 12 bases. The length of the CDR3 is 13 residues. CDR3 sequence reads: CASTQGQYQPQHF. The CDR3 nucleotides are TGTGCCAGCACGCAGGGACAATATCAGCCCCAGCATTTT.

The rearrangement joins TRBV2 to TRBJ1-2; 10 bases match TRBD1. The CDR3 totals 16 residues. After removal of 0 bases from V and 3 bases from J, the junction contained 4 bases not matched to a gene. Germline values: CDR1 SNHLY, CDR2 FYNNEI. CDR3 in amino acids: CASSEARDRGHYGYTF. CDR3 sequence (DNA): TGTGCCAGCAGTGAAGCCCGGGACAGGGGACACTATGGCTACACCTTC.

The J gene is TRBJ2-5, the V gene TRBV14; D gene ambiguous. Per the germline V gene, CDR1 is SGHDN and CDR2 is FVKESK. The CDR3 spans 13 residues. V dropped 0 bases and J dropped 4 bases, with 6 bases sitting between them. The CDR3, as DNA: TGTGCCAGCAGCCAAGAAGACACAGAGACCCAGTACTTC. Residues: CASSQEDTETQYF.

This rearrangement joins TRBV28 to TRBJ2-7, with TRBD1 matching 9 bases. Germline CDR1 and CDR2: MDHEN and SYDVKM. J lost 3 bases, V lost 7 bases, and 13 bases had no gene match. The CDR3 has 16 amino acids. CDR3 sequence reads: CASTSRKGQGNYEQYF. The CDR3 region has the DNA TGTGCCAGCACCTCCCGAAAGGGACAGGGCAACTACGAGCAGTACTTC.

The rearrangement uses TRBV7-3 and TRBJ2-5; 7 nucleotides agree with TRBD2. The J segment lost 1 base and the V segment lost 5 bases, leaving 10 bases of the junction unmatched. From germline, CDR1 is SGHTA and CDR2 FQGTGA. The CDR3 extends over 16 amino acids. The CDR3 region is CASSPGSSGCQETQYF. The CDR3 DNA follows: TGTGCCAGCAGCCCTGGGAGTAGCGGGTGCCAAGAGACCCAGTACTTC.

The gene calls are TRBV30 and TRBJ2-2; D remains ambiguous. V was clipped by 5 bases and J by 9 bases, with 19 bases between them. Germline V gene sequence: CDR1 GTSNPN, CDR2 SVGIG (reference sequence). The CDR3 spans 14 residues. CDR3 nucleotides: TGTGCCTGGGGTGCTACGTTCGGGCCTAGGGAGCTGTTTTTT. It codes for CAWGATFGPRELFF.

The chain combines TRBV12-3 or TRBV12-4 with TRBJ2-7, with D perhaps matching TRBD2 (6 bases). The CDR3 totals 14 residues. Trimming removed 4 bases from V and 5 bases from J, with 15 bases in between. The CDR3 here is CASSWSGAGDEQYF. CDR3 sequence (DNA): TGTGCCAGCAGTTGGTCGGGAGCAGGCGACGAGCAGTACTTC.

The V call is TRBV4-1, the J call TRBJ2-5; weak D call: TRBD2 (7 bases). With 3 bases removed from V and 5 bases from J, the gap between germline ends came to 28 bases. Per germline, CDR1 MGHRA and CDR2 YSYEKL. This CDR3 has 19 residues. This CDR3 reads CASSHRSFTQRGAMETQYF. CDR3 nucleotides: TGCGCCAGCAGCCACAGATCCTTCACCCAACGGGGGGCCATGGAGACCCAGTACTTC.

This clonotype was observed many times. J is TRBJ1-1 and V is TRBV27; 7 nucleotides match TRBD1. V lost 4 bases to trimming and J lost 2 bases; unmatched junction nucleotides: 7. The CDR3 is 15 amino acids. CDR1 is MNHEY and CDR2 is SMNVEV in the germline V gene (reference sequence). DNA for the CDR3: TGTGCCAGCAGTTCGACAGGGAATTTTAACACTGAAGCTTTCTTT. Its protein is CASSSTGNFNTEAFF.

A few counts support this clonotype. J is TRBJ1-1 and V is TRBV10-3, with 9 bases aligning to TRBD1. J lost 0 bases, V lost 6 bases, and 5 bases had no gene match. The length of the CDR3 is 15 residues. Germline loops: CDR1 ENHRY, CDR2 SYGVKD. In DNA, the CDR3 is TGTGCCATCAGCTCCCGACAGGGGGTGAACACTGAAGCTTTCTTT. Protein: CAISSRQGVNTEAFF.

The V and J genes are TRBV19 and TRBJ2-2; 10 bases fit TRBD1. Trimming at V came to 3 bases and at J to 7 bases, leaving 5 bases not matched to a gene. Germline loops: CDR1 LNHDA, CDR2 SQIVND (reference sequence). The CDR3 totals 15 residues. CDR3 in amino acids: CASSMTGGTIGELFF. CDR3 coding DNA: TGTGCCAGTAGTATGACAGGGGGCACGATCGGGGAGCTGTTTTTT.

The J gene is TRBJ2-7, the V gene TRBV7-3; 9 bases are a match to TRBD1. J lost 7 bases, V lost 6 bases, and 7 bases had no gene match. Per germline, CDR1 SGHTA and CDR2 FQGTGA. CDR3 length: 13 amino acids. CDR3 region: CASRDGTGREQYF. In DNA, the CDR3 is TGTGCCAGCAGAGACGGGACAGGGCGAGAGCAGTACTTC. Complete variable domain (other parts from reference TRBV7-3 and TRBJ2-7): GAGVSQTPSNKVTEKGKYVELRCDPISGHTALYWYRQSLGQGPEFLIYFQGTGAADDSGLPNDRFFAVRPEGSVSTLKIQRTERGDSAVYLCASRDGTGREQYFGPGTRLTVT.